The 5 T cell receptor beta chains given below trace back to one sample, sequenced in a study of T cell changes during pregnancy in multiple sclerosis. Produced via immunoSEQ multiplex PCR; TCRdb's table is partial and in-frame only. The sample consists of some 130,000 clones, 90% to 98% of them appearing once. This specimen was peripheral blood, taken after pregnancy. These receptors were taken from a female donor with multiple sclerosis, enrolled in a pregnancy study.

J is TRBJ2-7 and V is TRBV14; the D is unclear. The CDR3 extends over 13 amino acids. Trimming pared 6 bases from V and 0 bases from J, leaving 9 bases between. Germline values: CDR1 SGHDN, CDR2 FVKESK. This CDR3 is CASSPASSYEQYF. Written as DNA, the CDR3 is TGTGCCAGCAGTCCCGCGAGCTCCTACGAGCAGTACTTC.

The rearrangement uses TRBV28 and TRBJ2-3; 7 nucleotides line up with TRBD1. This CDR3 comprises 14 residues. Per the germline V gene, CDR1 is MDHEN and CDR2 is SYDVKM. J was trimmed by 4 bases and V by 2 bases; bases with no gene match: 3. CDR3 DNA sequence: TGTGCCAGCAGTTTAAAACAGGGGTCAGATACGCAGTATTTT. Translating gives CASSLKQGSDTQYF.

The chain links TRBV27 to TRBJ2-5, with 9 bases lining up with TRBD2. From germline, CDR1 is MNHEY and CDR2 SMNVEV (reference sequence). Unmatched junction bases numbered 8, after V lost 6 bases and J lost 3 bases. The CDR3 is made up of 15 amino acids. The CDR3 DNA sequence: TGTGCCAGCAGCTCCCTAGCGGGATCTAAAGAGACCCAGTACTTC. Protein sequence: CASSSLAGSKETQYF.

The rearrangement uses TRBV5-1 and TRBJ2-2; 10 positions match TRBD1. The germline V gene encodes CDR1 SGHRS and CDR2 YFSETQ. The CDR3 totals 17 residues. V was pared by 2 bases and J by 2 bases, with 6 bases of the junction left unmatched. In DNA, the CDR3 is TGCGCCAGCAGCTTCCTCAGGACAGGGGGAAACACCGGGGAGCTGTTTTTT. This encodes CASSFLRTGGNTGELFF.

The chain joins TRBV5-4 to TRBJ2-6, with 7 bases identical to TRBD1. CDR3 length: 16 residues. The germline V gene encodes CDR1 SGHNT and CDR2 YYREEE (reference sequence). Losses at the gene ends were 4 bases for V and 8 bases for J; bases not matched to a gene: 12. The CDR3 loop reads CASSLGQDRGSNVLTF. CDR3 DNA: TGTGCCAGCAGCCTCGGACAGGATAGGGGTTCCAACGTCCTGACTTTC.